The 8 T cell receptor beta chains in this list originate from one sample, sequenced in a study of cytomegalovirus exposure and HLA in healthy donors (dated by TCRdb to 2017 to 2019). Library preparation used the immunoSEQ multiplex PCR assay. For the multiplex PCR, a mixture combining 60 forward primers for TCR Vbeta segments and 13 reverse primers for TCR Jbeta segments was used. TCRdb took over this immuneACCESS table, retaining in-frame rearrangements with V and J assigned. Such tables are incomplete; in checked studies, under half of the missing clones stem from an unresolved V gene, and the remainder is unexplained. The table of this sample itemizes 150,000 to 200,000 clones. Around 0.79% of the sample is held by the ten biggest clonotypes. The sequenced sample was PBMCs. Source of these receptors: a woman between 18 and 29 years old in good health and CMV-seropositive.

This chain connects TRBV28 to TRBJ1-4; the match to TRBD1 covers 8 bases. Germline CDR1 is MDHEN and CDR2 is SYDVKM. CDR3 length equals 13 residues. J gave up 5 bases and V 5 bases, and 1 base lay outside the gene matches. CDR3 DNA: TGTGCCAGCAGTAGGGACAGGAATGAAAAACTGTTTTTT. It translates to CASSRDRNEKLFF.

CDR3 protein: CSVVLPGQGALGEQYF. For the CDR3, the DNA is TGCAGCGTAGTACTACCGGGACAGGGGGCTTTAGGCGAGCAGTACTTC. The gene calls are TRBV29-1 and TRBJ2-7; 12 bases are shared with TRBD1. The junction had 15 bases not matched to a gene; V was cut back by 6 bases and J by 6 bases. The CDR3 contains 16 residues. The germline CDR1 and CDR2 sequences are SQVTM and ANQGSEA.

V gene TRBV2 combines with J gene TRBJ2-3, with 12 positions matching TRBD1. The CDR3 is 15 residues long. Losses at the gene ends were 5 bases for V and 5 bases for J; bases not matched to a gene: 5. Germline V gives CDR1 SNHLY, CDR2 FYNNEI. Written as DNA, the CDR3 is TGTGCCAGCAGTTCGGGACAGGGGGCAAGAGATACGCAGTATTTT. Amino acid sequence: CASSSGQGARDTQYF. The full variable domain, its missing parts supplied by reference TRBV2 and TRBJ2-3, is EPEVTQTPSHQVTQMGQEVILRCVPISNHLYFYWYRQILGQKVEFLVSFYNNEISEKSEIFDDQFSVERPDGSNFTLKIRSTKLEDSAMYFCASSSGQGARDTQYFGPGTRLTVL.

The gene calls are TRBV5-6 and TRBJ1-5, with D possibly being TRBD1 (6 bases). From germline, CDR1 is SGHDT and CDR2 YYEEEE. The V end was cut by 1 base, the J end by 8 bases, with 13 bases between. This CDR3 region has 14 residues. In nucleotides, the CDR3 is TGTGCCAGCAGCTTGACAGGGTCCAGGGAGCCCCAGCATTTT. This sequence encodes CASSLTGSREPQHF.

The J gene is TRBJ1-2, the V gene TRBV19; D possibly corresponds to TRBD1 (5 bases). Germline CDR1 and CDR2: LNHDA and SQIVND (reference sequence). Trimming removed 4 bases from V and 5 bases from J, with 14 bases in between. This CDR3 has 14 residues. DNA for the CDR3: TGTGCCAGTAGTACAACAGGAGCCCCTTATGGCTACACCTTC. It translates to CASSTTGAPYGYTF. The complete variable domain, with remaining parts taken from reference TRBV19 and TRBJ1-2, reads DGGITQSPKYLFRKEGQNVTLSCEQNLNHDAMYWYRQDPGQGLRLIYYSQIVNDFQKGDIAEGYSVSREKKESFPLTVTSAQKNPTAFYLCASSTTGAPYGYTFGSGTRLTVV.

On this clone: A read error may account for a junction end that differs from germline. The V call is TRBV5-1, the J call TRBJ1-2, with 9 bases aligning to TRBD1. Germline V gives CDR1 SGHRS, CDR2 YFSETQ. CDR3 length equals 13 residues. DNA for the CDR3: TGCGCCAACAGCTTGGGACAGGGATCTGGCTACACCTTC. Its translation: CANSLGQGSGYTF.

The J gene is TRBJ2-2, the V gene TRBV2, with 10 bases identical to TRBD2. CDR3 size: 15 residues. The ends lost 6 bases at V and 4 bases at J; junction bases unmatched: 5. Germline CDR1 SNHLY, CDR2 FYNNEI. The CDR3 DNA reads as TGTGCCAGCAGCCCGGGACTAGCGTTCACCGGGGAGCTGTTTTTT. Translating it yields CASSPGLAFTGELFF.

The CDR3 region has the DNA TGTGCCATCAGCGCGGACAGGGCTGGAAACACCATATATTTT. This codes for CAISADRAGNTIYF. The chain combines TRBV10-3 with TRBJ1-3, with 8 bases lining up with TRBD1. V trimming: 6 bases; J trimming: 2 bases; junction bases outside the gene matches: 3. This CDR3 contains 14 residues. Germline CDR1 and CDR2: ENHRY and SYGVKD.